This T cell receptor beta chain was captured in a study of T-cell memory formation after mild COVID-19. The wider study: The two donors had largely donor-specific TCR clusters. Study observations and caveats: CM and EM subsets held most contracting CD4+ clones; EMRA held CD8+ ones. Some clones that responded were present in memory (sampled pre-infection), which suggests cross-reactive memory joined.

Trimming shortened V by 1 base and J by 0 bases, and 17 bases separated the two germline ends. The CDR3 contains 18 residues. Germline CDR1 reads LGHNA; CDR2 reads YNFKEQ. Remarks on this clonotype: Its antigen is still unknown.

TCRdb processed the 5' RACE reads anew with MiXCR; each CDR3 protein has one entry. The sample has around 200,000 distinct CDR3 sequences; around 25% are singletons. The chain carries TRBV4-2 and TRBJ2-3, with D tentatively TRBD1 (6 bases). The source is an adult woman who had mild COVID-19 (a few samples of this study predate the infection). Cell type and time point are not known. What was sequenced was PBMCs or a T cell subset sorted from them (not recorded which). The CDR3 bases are TGTGCCAGCAGCCAAGCGGGGCGGTCGGACAGTAGCACAGATACGCAGTATTTT. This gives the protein CASSQAGRSDSSTDTQYF.